This T cell receptor beta chain was retrieved from a study of blood T cell repertoires in COVID-19. At the level of the study: Acute and convalescent COVID-19 samples came from the United States, Italy and Spain.

The table came from immunoSEQ multiplex PCR; TCRdb's copy has only in-frame clones and leaves some out. The table lists under 200,000 clones, 79% of them singletons. The source of this sequence is a woman aged 55-70 years with COVID-19, enrolled during active disease. The specimen was peripheral blood.

CDR3 nucleotides: TGTGCCAGCTCACCACCTCGCGGACAGGGGAGGGTTCGTATCACAGATACGCAGTATTTT. Translated: CASSPPRGQGRVRITDTQYF. This chain uses TRBV18 with TRBJ2-3, with 9 bases matching TRBD1. The V segment lost 0 bases and the J segment 2 bases; nucleotides outside the gene matches: 15. The CDR3 is made up of 20 amino acids. Germline V CDR1 and CDR2: KGHSH, LQKENI.